This T cell receptor (beta chain) was identified in a study of shared clonotypes between healthy human individuals. General study findings and limits: Generally, naive subsets (rather than memory subsets) showed larger estimated richness.

Each cell subset's genomic DNA was divided evenly among several immunoSEQ plates. Sequenced by immunoSEQ multiplex PCR; TCRdb stores in-frame clones only, minus some. The sample has more than 2,000,000 clones, more than 85% seen once. Notes on this clone: The antigen remains undetermined. The same CDR3 also results from other DNA sequences found in this sample.

V was pared by 5 bases and J by 0 bases, with 11 bases between. This CDR3 is built from 15 residues. CDR1 is MNHEY and CDR2 is SMNVEV in the germline V gene (reference sequence). Every donor was a Caucasian adult from Nashville, Tennessee. From CD4+ cells came CD45RA+ naive and CD45RA-negative memory subsets. The clonotype originates from a man younger than 35 in good health. Some clones in this sample may be carry-over from other donors' samples. The chain links TRBV27 to TRBJ1-5; D is undetermined. The sample taken for sequencing was naive CD4+ T cells from PBMCs. Subset in this sample: CD45RA+ positively selected. CDR3 loop: CASSPFLDSNQPQHF. The CDR3 nucleotides are TGTGCCAGCAGTCCTTTCTTGGATAGCAATCAGCCCCAGCATTTT.